The rows below give T cell receptor beta chains drawn from one sample of a study of blood T cell repertoires in COVID-19. Clones were sequenced by immunoSEQ multiplex PCR, and TCRdb holds only the in-frame ones, with some missing. Here the sample spans roughly 300,000 clones, 80% to 90% being singletons. What was sequenced was peripheral blood. Every receptor here comes from a woman in her fifties or sixties who had recovered from COVID-19. The CDR3 runs from the conserved cysteine through the conserved F or W. Fields, in order: J gene, V gene, clone size, D gene, CDR3 protein, CDR3 DNA. D genes are given only for firm matches. Clone size is shown for a subset of rows, as once, few, many or a class of expanded clone.

>TRBJ2-3|TRBV11-2|NA|TRBD2
CASSFPIAGSTDTQYF
TGTGCCAGCAGCTTCCCCATAGCGGGATCCACAGATACGCAGTATTTT
>TRBJ2-5|TRBV2|few|TRBD2
CASSEGDEPGGNQETQYF
TGTGCCAGCAGTGAAGGAGATGAACCGGGGGGAAACCAGGAGACCCAGTACTTC
>TRBJ1-5|TRBV7-8|NA|TRBD1
CASSYTDRGGQPQHF
TGTGCCAGCAGCTATACTGACAGGGGTGGGCAGCCCCAGCATTTT
>TRBJ2-7|TRBV6-2/TRBV6-3|once|TRBD1
CASSYTDRVRYF
TGTGCCAGCAGTTACACCGACAGGGTGCGGTACTTC
>TRBJ1-4|TRBV5-1|once|NA
CASSLNRDATNEKLFF
TGCGCCAGCAGCTTGAACAGGGATGCAACTAATGAAAAACTGTTTTTT
>TRBJ2-1|TRBV4-3|NA|TRBD2
CASSRSAGGPLSGEQFF
TGCGCCAGCAGCCGCAGTGCGGGAGGGCCACTCTCGGGCGAGCAGTTCTTC
>TRBJ1-1|TRBV5-1|NA|NA
CASSWGQSNTEAFF
TGCGCCAGCAGCTGGGGACAAAGCAACACTGAAGCTTTCTTT
>TRBJ2-7|TRBV18|NA|TRBD1
CASSNNQYQGAYEQYF
TGTGCCAGCTCAAACAACCAGTATCAGGGGGCCTACGAGCAGTACTTC
>TRBJ2-5|TRBV7-9|few|TRBD2
CASSYSGGAETQYF
TGTGCCAGCAGCTATAGCGGGGGGGCGGAGACCCAGTACTTC
>TRBJ2-1|TRBV19|NA|TRBD2
CASRTSGGYYNEQFF
TGTGCCAGTAGGACTAGCGGGGGTTACTACAATGAGCAGTTCTTC
>TRBJ2-7|TRBV28|NA|TRBD1
CASRRQGAHSYEQYF
TGTGCCAGCAGAAGACAGGGGGCCCACTCCTACGAGCAGTACTTC
>TRBJ1-1|TRBV18|NA|TRBD1
CASSPQGAANTEAFF
TGTGCCAGCTCACCCCAGGGGGCCGCGAACACTGAAGCTTTCTTT
>TRBJ2-1|TRBV27|NA|TRBD1
CASSLAGDRRNEQFF
TGTGCCAGCAGTTTAGCAGGGGACAGGCGGAATGAGCAGTTCTTC
>TRBJ2-5|TRBV7-9|NA|NA
CASSLSGVETQYF
TGTGCCAGCAGCTTATCCGGGGTGGAGACCCAGTACTTC
>TRBJ1-6|TRBV6-5|NA|TRBD1
CASSYSQGAWYSPLHF
TGTGCCAGCAGTTACTCGCAGGGGGCTTGGTATTCACCCCTCCACTTT
>TRBJ1-3|TRBV4-1|NA|TRBD1
CASSRQPGQGAHFGNTIYF
TGCGCCAGCAGCCGCCAACCGGGACAGGGGGCGCATTTTGGAAACACCATATATTTT
>TRBJ1-1|TRBV7-9|NA|NA
CASSLVTGLNTEAFF
TGTGCCAGCAGCTTAGTAACAGGATTGAACACTGAAGCTTTCTTT
>TRBJ2-3|TRBV18|NA|TRBD2
CASSPRASGRSTDTQYF
TGTGCCAGCTCACCTCGGGCTAGCGGGAGGAGCACAGATACGCAGTATTTT
>TRBJ2-5|TRBV29-1|few|NA
CSVPLGGDQETQYF
TGCAGCGTCCCCCTAGGAGGGGACCAAGAGACCCAGTACTTC
>TRBJ2-7|TRBV4-3|once|NA
CASSHQYEQYF
TGCGCCAGCAGCCACCAATACGAGCAGTACTTC
>TRBJ2-3|TRBV27|NA|NA
CASSRSTIFTDTQYF
TGTGCCAGCAGTCGAAGCACCATTTTCACAGATACGCAGTATTTT
>TRBJ1-2|TRBV14|NA|NA
CASSRYPLGRSIGGYTF
TGTGCCAGCAGCCGCTACCCTTTGGGCCGCTCGATCGGTGGCTACACCTTC
>TRBJ1-5|TRBV24-1|once|NA
CATSASPGQSSNQPQHF
TGTGCCACCAGTGCCTCTCCCGGACAATCTAGCAATCAGCCCCAGCATTTT
>TRBJ1-1|TRBV20-1|NA|NA
CSARDLVEAFF
TGCAGTGCTAGAGATCTCGTTGAAGCTTTCTTT
>TRBJ1-2|TRBV28|NA|TRBD1
CASSSEGLPTGFYGYTF
TGTGCCAGCAGCTCCGAAGGTCTCCCGACAGGGTTCTATGGCTACACCTTC
>TRBJ1-2|TRBV28|NA|NA
CASSTGFYGYTF
TGTGCCAGCAGCACGGGTTTCTATGGCTACACCTTC
>TRBJ1-4|TRBV27|once|TRBD1
CASSLSGTGFGKLFF
TGTGCCAGCAGTTTATCCGGGACAGGGTTTGGAAAACTGTTTTTT
>TRBJ2-2|TRBV19|NA|NA
CASSGPRWGGGSTGELFF
TGTGCCAGTAGCGGACCGCGGTGGGGGGGCGGAAGCACCGGGGAGCTGTTTTTT
>TRBJ2-5|TRBV9|NA|NA
CASSVGQGRETQYF
TGTGCCAGCAGCGTAGGGCAGGGAAGAGAGACCCAGTACTTC
>TRBJ1-2|TRBV28|once|NA
CASSYRFGGNYGYTF
TGTGCCAGCAGCTATCGGTTCGGCGGTAACTATGGCTACACCTTC
>TRBJ1-5|TRBV15|once|TRBD1
CATSVETGVQPQHF
TGTGCCACCAGCGTAGAGACAGGGGTTCAGCCCCAGCATTTT
>TRBJ1-1|TRBV30|NA|NA
CAWRIEGVAAFF
TGTGCCTGGAGGATAGAGGGGGTCGCAGCTTTCTTT
>TRBJ1-4|TRBV21-1|NA|NA
CASSKALVRNEKLFF
TGTGCCAGCAGCAAAGCGCTAGTACGCAATGAAAAACTGTTTTTT
>TRBJ2-3|TRBV27|NA|NA
CASSLSEGAADTQYF
TGTGCCAGCAGTTTATCGGAGGGGGCCGCAGATACGCAGTATTTT
>TRBJ1-1|TRBV24-1|NA|TRBD1
CATRVGQGSGEAFF
TGTGCCACCCGAGTGGGACAGGGGAGCGGCGAAGCTTTCTTT
>TRBJ1-4|TRBV4-3|NA|TRBD1
CASSHQRRGGNEKLFF
TGCGCCAGCAGCCACCAAAGAAGAGGGGGCAATGAAAAACTGTTTTTT
>TRBJ1-2|TRBV4-2|NA|TRBD1
CASSQGQGHGYTF
TGTGCCAGCAGCCAAGGACAGGGGCATGGCTACACCTTC
>TRBJ2-5|TRBV25-1|NA|TRBD2
CASSVTGGNFGETQYF
TGTGCCAGCAGTGTAACGGGGGGGAACTTTGGAGAGACCCAGTACTTC
>TRBJ2-3|TRBV25-1|once|NA
CASSLGLGAYDTQYF
TGTGCCAGCAGCCTAGGACTGGGGGCCTACGATACGCAGTATTTT
>TRBJ2-1|TRBV7-8|NA|TRBD1
CASSPLGTGSHLNNEQFF
TGTGCCAGCAGCCCCCTGGGGACAGGGAGTCATTTGAACAATGAGCAGTTCTTC
>TRBJ2-3|TRBV7-2|NA|NA
CASRSPADTQYF
TGTGCCAGCAGAAGCCCCGCCGATACGCAGTATTTT
>TRBJ2-3|TRBV4-3|NA|TRBD2
CASSQPRTSGTDTQYF
TGCGCCAGCAGCCAACCCCGGACTAGCGGCACAGATACGCAGTATTTT
>TRBJ1-1|TRBV5-1|NA|TRBD1
CASSTGQVNTEAFF
TGCGCCAGCAGCACGGGACAGGTGAACACTGAAGCTTTCTTT
>TRBJ2-5|TRBV7-9|NA|NA
CASRSTGFQETQYF
TGTGCCAGCAGGTCGACGGGGTTCCAAGAGACCCAGTACTTC
>TRBJ2-1|TRBV19|NA|TRBD2
CASSTPLGAGGPRREQFF
TGTGCCAGTAGTACCCCCCTGGGAGCGGGAGGGCCGCGACGAGAGCAGTTCTTC
>TRBJ2-2|TRBV15|NA|NA
CATSQGFNTGELFF
TGTGCCACCAGCCAGGGTTTTAACACCGGGGAGCTGTTTTTT
>TRBJ1-4|TRBV27|once|NA
CASSPAGRAATNEKLFF
TGTGCCAGCAGTCCCGCCGGGAGGGCTGCAACTAATGAAAAACTGTTTTTT
>TRBJ1-1|TRBV12-3/TRBV12-4|NA|NA
CASSFEFRAAFF
TGTGCCAGCAGTTTCGAGTTCAGGGCAGCTTTCTTT
>TRBJ2-3|TRBV24-1|NA|TRBD2
CATSRTSGNTQYF
TGTGCCACCAGTAGGACTAGCGGAAATACGCAGTATTTT
>TRBJ1-1|TRBV9|NA|TRBD1
CASSSGGSGSRYTEAFF
TGTGCCAGCAGCTCAGGGGGGTCAGGCAGTAGATACACTGAAGCTTTCTTT
>TRBJ2-1|TRBV10-1|NA|TRBD2
CASSESRLAGGVDEQFF
TGCGCCAGCAGTGAGTCCCGACTAGCGGGAGGGGTTGATGAGCAGTTCTTC
>TRBJ1-3|TRBV19|NA|NA
CASSIDHQGAGNTIYF
TGTGCCAGTAGTATAGATCATCAGGGCGCTGGAAACACCATATATTTT
>TRBJ2-3|TRBV4-1|NA|NA
CASSQSERRTDTQYF
TGCGCCAGCAGCCAATCAGAGAGGAGGACAGATACGCAGTATTTT